This TCR beta chain was retrieved from a study of shared clonotypes between healthy human individuals. The length of the CDR3 is 17 residues. The V end lost 2 bases, the J end lost 4 bases, and 21 bases lay between the germline ends. CDR1 and CDR2 from the germline V gene are MNHEY and SMNVEV (reference sequence). Of note for this clone: Its antigen is not identified.

Study-wide results and limits: Generally, naive subsets came out with larger estimated richness than memory subsets.

Libraries were prepared by immunoSEQ multiplex PCR; TCRdb keeps only in-frame clonotypes and omits some of them. The sample holds around 990,000 clones, approximately 75% seen once. The sample consisted of memory CD4+ T cells from PBMCs. The subset: CD45RA-negative fraction. The V call is TRBV27, the J call TRBJ2-7; weak D call: TRBD1 (5 bases). The TCR comes from a man aged 18 to 29 in good health. Some clones in this sample may be carry-over from other donors' samples. CDR3 DNA: TGTGCCAGCAGTTTAAAAGGGATTACAGGCCCTAGGTACGAGCAGTACTTC. Translation gives CASSLKGITGPRYEQYF.